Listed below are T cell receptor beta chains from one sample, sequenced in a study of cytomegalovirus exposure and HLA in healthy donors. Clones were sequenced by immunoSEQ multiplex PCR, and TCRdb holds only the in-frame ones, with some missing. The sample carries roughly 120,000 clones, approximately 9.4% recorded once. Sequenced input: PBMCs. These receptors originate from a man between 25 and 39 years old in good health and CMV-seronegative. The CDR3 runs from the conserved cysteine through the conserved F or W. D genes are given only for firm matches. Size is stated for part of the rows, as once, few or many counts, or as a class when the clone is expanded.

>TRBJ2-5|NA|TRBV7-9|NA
TGTGCCAGCAGCCGCGGACAGCAAGAGACCCAGTACTTC
CASSRGQQETQYF
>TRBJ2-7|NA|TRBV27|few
TGTGCCAGCAGTTTCCAGTTCTCCTACGAGCAGTACTTC
CASSFQFSYEQYF
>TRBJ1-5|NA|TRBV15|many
TGTGCCACCAGCAGAGATCGGGTGGCTTCAGTTCATCAGCCCCAGCATTTT
CATSRDRVASVHQPQHF
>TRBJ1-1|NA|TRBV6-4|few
TGTGCCAGCAGTGTGGGGCCGCTCACTGAAGCTTTCTTT
CASSVGPLTEAFF
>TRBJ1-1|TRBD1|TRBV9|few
TGTGCCAGCAGCTCTTTACCGGGACAGAGGACTGAAGCTTTCTTT
CASSSLPGQRTEAFF
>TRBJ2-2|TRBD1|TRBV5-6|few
TGTGCCAGCAGCTTGTCGGACAGGGTGGGCGGGGAGCTGTTTTTT
CASSLSDRVGGELFF
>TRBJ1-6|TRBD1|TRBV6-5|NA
TGTGCCAGCAGGGAACAGGGGTCCTATAATTCACCCCTCCACTTT
CASREQGSYNSPLHF
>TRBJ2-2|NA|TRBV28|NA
TGTGCCAGCAGTTTCTCGGGCCTAGCCACCGGGGAGCTGTTTTTT
CASSFSGLATGELFF
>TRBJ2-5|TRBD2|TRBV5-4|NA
TGTGCCCTAAGCGGGGGGTCCAGGGTAGAGACCCAGTACTTC
CALSGGSRVETQYF
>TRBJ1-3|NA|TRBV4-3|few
TGCGCCAGCAGCCAAGATATCCTCTCTGGAAACACCATATATTTT
CASSQDILSGNTIYF
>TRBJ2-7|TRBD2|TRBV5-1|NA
TGCGCCAGCAGCTTATCGGGACTAGCGGGAGGGTTGAGCTCCTACGAGCAGTACTTC
CASSLSGLAGGLSSYEQYF
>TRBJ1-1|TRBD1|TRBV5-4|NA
TGTGCCAGCAGCCGGACGGGACAGGGAAACACTGAAGCTTTCTTT
CASSRTGQGNTEAFF
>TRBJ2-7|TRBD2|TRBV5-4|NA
TGTGCCAGCAGCCCCGGAGCGGGAGTGTACGAGCAGTACTTC
CASSPGAGVYEQYF
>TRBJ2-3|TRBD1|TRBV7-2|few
TGTGCCAGCAGCTCGAGGGGGCAGCGTTCAGATACGCAGTATTTT
CASSSRGQRSDTQYF
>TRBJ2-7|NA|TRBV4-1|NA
TGCGCCAGCAGCCGGGGGACTTACTCCTACGAGCAGTACTTC
CASSRGTYSYEQYF
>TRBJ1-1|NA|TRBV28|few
TGTGCCAGCAGGGAGGGGCCGACAAACACTGAAGCTTTCTTT
CASREGPTNTEAFF
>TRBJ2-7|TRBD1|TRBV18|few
TGTGCCAGCTCACCGACAGGGGCGTTTTCCTACGAGCAGTACTTC
CASSPTGAFSYEQYF
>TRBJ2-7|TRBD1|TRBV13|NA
TGTGCCAGCAGCTTAGCGCCCCGGGACAGGGGGCTCGAGCAGTACTTC
CASSLAPRDRGLEQYF
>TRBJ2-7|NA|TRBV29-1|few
TGCAGCGTTAAACCCCCCAAGGGACTGAACTCCTACGAGCAGTACTTC
CSVKPPKGLNSYEQYF
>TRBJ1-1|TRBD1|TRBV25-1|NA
TGTGCCAGCAGTGTGGGGAAAACAGGGGGCCTCACTGAAGCTTTCTTT
CASSVGKTGGLTEAFF
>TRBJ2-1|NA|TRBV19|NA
TGTGCCAGCCGGAGGGCGAAAAGGGATGAGCAGTTCTTC
CASRRAKRDEQFF
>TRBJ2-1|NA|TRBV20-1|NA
TGCAGTGCTACCAGACAGGCTGAGCAGTTCTTC
CSATRQAEQFF
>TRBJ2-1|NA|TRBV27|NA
TGTGCCAGCAGTTTTATTACGCCTAGCTCCTACAATGAGCAGTTCTTC
CASSFITPSSYNEQFF
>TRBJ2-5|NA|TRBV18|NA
TGTGCCAGCTCAACTGCCGGGAAAGGGCTTCAAGAGACCCAGTACTTC
CASSTAGKGLQETQYF
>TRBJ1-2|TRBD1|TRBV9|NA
TGTGCCAGCAGCGTATCCCCGACAGGGCGGCCCTCTAACTATGGCTACACCTTC
CASSVSPTGRPSNYGYTF
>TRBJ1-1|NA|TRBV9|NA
TGTGCCAGCAGTCGACAGGTTAACACTGAAGCTTTCTTT
CASSRQVNTEAFF
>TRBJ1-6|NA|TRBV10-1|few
TGCGCCAGCAGTGAAACCGGGAATAATTCACCCCTCCACTTT
CASSETGNNSPLHF
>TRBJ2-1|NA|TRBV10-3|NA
TGTGCCATCAGTGGGAACGGGGAGGAGCAGTTCTTC
CAISGNGEEQFF
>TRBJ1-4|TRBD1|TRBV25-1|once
TGTGCCAGCAGCGAGAGCCCAGGGGGCTCGACTAATGAAAAACTGTTTTTT
CASSESPGGSTNEKLFF
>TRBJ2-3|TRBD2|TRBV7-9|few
TGTGCCAGCAGCTCCAGACTAGCGGTACAGGCGATAACGCAGTATTTT
CASSSRLAVQAITQYF
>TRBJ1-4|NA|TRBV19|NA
TGTGCCAGTAGGGGCAGCCGTGAAAAACTGTTTTTT
CASRGSREKLFF
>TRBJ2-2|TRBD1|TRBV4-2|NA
TGTGCCAGCAGCCAGAGCAGGGGGTCCGGGGAGCTGTTTTTT
CASSQSRGSGELFF
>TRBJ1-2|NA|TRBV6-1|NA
TGTGCCAGCAGTGAAGCTTCGTACTCAGGATATGGCTACACCTTC
CASSEASYSGYGYTF
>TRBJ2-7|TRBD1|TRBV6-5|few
TGTGCCAGCAGCCCGAGGACAGGCCGCGAGCAGTACTTC
CASSPRTGREQYF
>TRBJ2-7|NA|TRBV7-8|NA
TGTGCCAGCAGCTTAGCTGATCACAGCTACGAGCAGTACTTC
CASSLADHSYEQYF
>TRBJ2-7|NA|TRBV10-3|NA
TGTGCCACATCGATGAGCTCCTACGAGCAGTACTTC
CATSMSSYEQYF
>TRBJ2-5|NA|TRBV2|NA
TGTGCCAGCAGTCCCAACCCTCTAGAGGGTATCCAAGAGACCCAGTACTTC
CASSPNPLEGIQETQYF
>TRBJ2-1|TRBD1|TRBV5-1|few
TGCGCCAGCAGCTTTTTGACAGGGAGCTACAATGAGCAGTTCTTC
CASSFLTGSYNEQFF
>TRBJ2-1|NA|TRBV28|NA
TGTGCCAGCAGCCCCCCGTCGCGGGGCCCTTACAATGAGCAGTTCTTC
CASSPPSRGPYNEQFF
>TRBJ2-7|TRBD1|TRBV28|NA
TGTGCCGGCCGGGACAGGGATTCCTACGAGCAGTACTTC
CAGRDRDSYEQYF
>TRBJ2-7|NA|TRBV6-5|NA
TGTGCCAGCAGTTACGGGGGCAGGGGAATTTACGAGCAGTACTTC
CASSYGGRGIYEQYF
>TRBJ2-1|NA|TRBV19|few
TGTGCCAGTAGTCCCCGACTAGGCGCCAATGAGCAGTTCTTC
CASSPRLGANEQFF
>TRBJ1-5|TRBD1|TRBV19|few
TGTGCCAGTAGTTGGGGACAGGGTAACCCCAATCAGCCCCAGCATTTT
CASSWGQGNPNQPQHF
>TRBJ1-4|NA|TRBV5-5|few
TGTGCCAGCAGCGCGACAGCTAATGAAAAACTGTTTTTT
CASSATANEKLFF
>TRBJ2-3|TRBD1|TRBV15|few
TGTGCCACCAGCGGAAGGACAGGTCTTCCAGATACGCAGTATTTT
CATSGRTGLPDTQYF
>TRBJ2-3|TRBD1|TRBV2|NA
TGTGCCAGCAGAGCTGGACAGGGAAACACAGATACGCAGTATTTT
CASRAGQGNTDTQYF
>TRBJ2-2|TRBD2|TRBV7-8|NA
TGTGCCAGCAGCTTCGCTCGAGCGGGAGAGGCCGGGGAGCTGTTTTTT
CASSFARAGEAGELFF
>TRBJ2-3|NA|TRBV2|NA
TGTGCCAGCAGGACAAGGGGCCGCACAGATACGCAGTATTTT
CASRTRGRTDTQYF
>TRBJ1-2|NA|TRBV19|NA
TGTGCCAGTATCGGACAGCTCGTCCCCTATGGCTACACCTTC
CASIGQLVPYGYTF
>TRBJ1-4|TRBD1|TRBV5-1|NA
TGCGCCAGCAGCCTACAGGGACAGGGCGGCGAAAAACTGTTTTTT
CASSLQGQGGEKLFF
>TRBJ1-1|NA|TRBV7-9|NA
TGTGCCAGCAGACTCCCGGAGGGTATACTGAACACTGAAGCTTTCTTT
CASRLPEGILNTEAFF
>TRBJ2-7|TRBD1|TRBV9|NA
TGTGCCAGCAGCGGGAAACAGGGGGCCTACGAGCAGTACTTC
CASSGKQGAYEQYF